The present entry profiles one TCR beta chain with its context. The entry originates in a study of blood T cell repertoires in COVID-19. Study-level information: From the United States, Italy and Spain came samples of acute and convalescent COVID-19.

Original handling: Estimates of nucleated cell counts were drawn from the amplification of reference gene primers. TCRdb's table, derived via immunoSEQ multiplex PCR, lists solely in-frame clones and lacks some. V and J calls plus clone size are reproduced from that table; the DNA served to infer D and trimming. The sample has hundreds of thousands of clones; roughly 88% are singletons. From germline, CDR1 is GTSNPN and CDR2 SVGIG (reference sequence). This CDR3 comprises 13 residues. The junction had 5 bases not matched to a gene; V was cut back by 5 bases and J by 2 bases. The chain joins TRBV30 to TRBJ2-7, with 8 bases aligning to TRBD2. The TCR originated in a woman in her twenties or thirties with active or convalescent COVID-19. The sample was peripheral blood. CDR3 amino acids: CAWASGLAYEQYF. As DNA, the CDR3 is TGTGCCTGGGCTAGCGGGTTAGCCTACGAGCAGTACTTC.